This TCR beta chain derives from a study of regulatory T cells in long-lasting Graves disease. General study findings and limits: Under persistent disease, TRBV28, TRBJ1-2 and TRBJ2-5 were used preferentially.

Described time point: persistent/refractory GD, antithyroid drugs over 5 years with positive TRAb. From PBMCs, RNA was extracted and then used to make the TCR library. The CDR3 consists of 14 residues. CDR1 is SGHDN, CDR2 FVKESK, per germline. V trimming: 4 bases; J trimming: 6 bases; junction bases outside the gene matches: 6. As to this clonotype: Antigen unknown.

Arm-PCR of CDR3 regions and iRepertoire HTBI primers were used to build TCR beta libraries. One entry per CDR3 protein results from TCRdb running MiXCR on the multiplex PCR reads. The table lists almost 350,000 distinct CDR3 sequences, around a fifth of them singletons, with over 25% in the top ten. The TCR originated in a female donor with Graves disease. The gene calls are TRBV14 and TRBJ2-1; 7 bases agree with TRBD2. The sample here was peripheral blood mononuclear cells (PBMCs), taken when the disease was refractory, from a patient treated with antithyroid drugs. CDR3 amino acids: CASSPGTTSNEQFF. CDR3 coding DNA: TGTGCCAGCAGCCCCGGGACTACGAGCAATGAGCAGTTCTTC. The variable domain in full, completed from reference TRBV14 and TRBJ2-1, reads EAGVTQFPSHSVIEKGQTVTLRCDPISGHDNLYWYRRVMGKEIKFLLHFVKESKQDESGMPNNRFLAERTGGTYSTLKVQPAELEDSGVYFCASSPGTTSNEQFFGPGTRLTVL.